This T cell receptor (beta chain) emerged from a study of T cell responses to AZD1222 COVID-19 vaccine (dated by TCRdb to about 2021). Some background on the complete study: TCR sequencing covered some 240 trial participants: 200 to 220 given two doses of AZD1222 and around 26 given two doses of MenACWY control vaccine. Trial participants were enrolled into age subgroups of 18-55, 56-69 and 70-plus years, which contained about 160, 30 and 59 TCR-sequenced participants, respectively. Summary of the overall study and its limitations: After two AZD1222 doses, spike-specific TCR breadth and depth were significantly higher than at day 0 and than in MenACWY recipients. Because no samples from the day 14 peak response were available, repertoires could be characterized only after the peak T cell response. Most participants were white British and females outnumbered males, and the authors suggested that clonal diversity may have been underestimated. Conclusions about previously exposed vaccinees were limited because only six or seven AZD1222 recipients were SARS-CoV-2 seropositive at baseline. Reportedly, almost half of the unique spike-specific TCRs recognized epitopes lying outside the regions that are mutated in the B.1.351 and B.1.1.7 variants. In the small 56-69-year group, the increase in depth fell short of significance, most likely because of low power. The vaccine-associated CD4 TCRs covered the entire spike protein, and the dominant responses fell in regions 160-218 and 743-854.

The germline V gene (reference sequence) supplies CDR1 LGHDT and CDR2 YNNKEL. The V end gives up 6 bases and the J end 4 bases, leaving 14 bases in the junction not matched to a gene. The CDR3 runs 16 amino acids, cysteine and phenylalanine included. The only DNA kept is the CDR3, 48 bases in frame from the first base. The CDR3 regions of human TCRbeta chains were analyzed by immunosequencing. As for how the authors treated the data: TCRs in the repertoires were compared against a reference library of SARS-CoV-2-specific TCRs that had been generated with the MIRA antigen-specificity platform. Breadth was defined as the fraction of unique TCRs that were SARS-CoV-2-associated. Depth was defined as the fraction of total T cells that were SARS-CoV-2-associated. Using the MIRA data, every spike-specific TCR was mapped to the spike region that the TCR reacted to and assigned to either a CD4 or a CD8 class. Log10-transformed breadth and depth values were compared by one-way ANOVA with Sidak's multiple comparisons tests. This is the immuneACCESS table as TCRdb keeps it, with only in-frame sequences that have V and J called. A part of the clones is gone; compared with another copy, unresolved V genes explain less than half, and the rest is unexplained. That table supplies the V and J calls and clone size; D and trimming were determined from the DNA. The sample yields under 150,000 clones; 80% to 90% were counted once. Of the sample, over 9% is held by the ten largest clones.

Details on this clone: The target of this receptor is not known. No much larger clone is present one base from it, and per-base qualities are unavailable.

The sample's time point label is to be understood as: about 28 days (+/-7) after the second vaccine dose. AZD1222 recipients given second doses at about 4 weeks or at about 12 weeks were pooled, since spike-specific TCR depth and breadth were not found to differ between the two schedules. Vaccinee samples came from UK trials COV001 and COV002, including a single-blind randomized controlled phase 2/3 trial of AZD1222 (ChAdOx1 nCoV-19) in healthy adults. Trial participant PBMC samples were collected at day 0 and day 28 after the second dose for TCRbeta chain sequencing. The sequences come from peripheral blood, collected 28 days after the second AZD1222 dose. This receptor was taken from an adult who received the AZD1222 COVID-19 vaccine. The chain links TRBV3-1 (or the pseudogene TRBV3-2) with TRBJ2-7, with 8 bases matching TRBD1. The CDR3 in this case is CASSQTGVRQGYEQYF. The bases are TGTGCCAGCAGTCAGACGGGGGTGCGACAGGGGTACGAGCAGTACTTC.